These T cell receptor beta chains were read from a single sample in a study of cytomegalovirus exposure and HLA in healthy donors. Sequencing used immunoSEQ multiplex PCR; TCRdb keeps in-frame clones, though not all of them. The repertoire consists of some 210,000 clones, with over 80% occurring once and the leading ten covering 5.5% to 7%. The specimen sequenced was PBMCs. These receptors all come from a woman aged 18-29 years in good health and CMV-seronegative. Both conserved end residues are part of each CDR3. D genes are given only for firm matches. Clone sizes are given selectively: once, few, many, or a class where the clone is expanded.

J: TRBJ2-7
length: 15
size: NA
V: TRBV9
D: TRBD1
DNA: TGTGCCAGCAGCCCACAGGGACAGGGAAGCTACGAGCAGTACTTC
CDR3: CASSPQGQGSYEQYF

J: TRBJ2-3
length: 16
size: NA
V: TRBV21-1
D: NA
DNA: TGTGCCAGCAGCAAAGAACAGAAACCTAGCACAGATACGCAGTATTTT
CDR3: CASSKEQKPSTDTQYF

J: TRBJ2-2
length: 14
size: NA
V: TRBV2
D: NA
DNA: TGTGCCAGCAGTGAAGTGCTGAACACCGGGGAGCTGTTTTTT
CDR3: CASSEVLNTGELFF

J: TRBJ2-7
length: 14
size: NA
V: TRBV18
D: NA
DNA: TGTGCCAGCTCTCAGGGACACAAAGTCGGGGAGCAGTACTTC
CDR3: CASSQGHKVGEQYF

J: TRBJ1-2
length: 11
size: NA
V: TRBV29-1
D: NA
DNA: TGCAGCGTTGATCCTCAGGGGGGCTACACCTTC
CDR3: CSVDPQGGYTF

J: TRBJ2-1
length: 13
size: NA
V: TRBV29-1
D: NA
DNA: TGCAGCGTGCGTGGACAGAGCTACAATGAGCAGTTCTTC
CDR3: CSVRGQSYNEQFF

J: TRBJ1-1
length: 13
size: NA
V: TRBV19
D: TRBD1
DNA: TGTGCCAGTAGTACCCCGACAGGGTGGGTCGCTTTCTTT
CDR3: CASSTPTGWVAFF

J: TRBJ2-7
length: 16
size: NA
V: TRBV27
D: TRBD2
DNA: TGTGCCAGCGGAAAAGCCGGGACTAGCGGGACGTACGAGCAGTACTTC
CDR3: CASGKAGTSGTYEQYF

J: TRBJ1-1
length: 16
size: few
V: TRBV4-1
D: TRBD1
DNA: TGCGCCAGCAGCCAAGACTCACAGGGGGCGAGAGGAGAAGCTTTCTTT
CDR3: CASSQDSQGARGEAFF

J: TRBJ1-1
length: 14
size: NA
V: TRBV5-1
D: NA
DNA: TGCGCCAGCAGCTTGCTGATTGGGGGCTCTGAAGCTTTCTTT
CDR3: CASSLLIGGSEAFF

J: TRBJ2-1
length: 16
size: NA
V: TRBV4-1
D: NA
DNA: TGCGCCAGCAGCCAAGGGTGGGGGGACCTATACAATGAGCAGTTCTTC
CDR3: CASSQGWGDLYNEQFF

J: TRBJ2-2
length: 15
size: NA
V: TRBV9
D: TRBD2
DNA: TGTGCCAGCAGGCCCGGGACTAGCGCATCCGGGGAGCTGTTTTTT
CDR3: CASRPGTSASGELFF

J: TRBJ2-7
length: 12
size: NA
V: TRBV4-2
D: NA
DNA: TGTGCCAGCAGCCCTGGGGGCTACGAGCAGTACTTC
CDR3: CASSPGGYEQYF

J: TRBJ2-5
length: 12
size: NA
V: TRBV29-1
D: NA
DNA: TGCAGCGTTGAAACGTCGGAAGAGACCCAGTACTTC
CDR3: CSVETSEETQYF

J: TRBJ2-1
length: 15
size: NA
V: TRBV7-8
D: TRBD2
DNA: TGTGCCAGCAGCTTAGGATTATCGGTGGGACTAGAGGAGTTCTTC
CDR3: CASSLGLSVGLEEFF

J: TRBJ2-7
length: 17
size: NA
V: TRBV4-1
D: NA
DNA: TGCGCCAGCAGCCAAGAACCCTACACGGACCTCGGACACGAGCAGTACTTC
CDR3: CASSQEPYTDLGHEQYF

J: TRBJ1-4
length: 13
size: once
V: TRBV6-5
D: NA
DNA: TGTGCCAGCAGTTACTGGGAGGGGGAAAAACTGTTTTTT
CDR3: CASSYWEGEKLFF

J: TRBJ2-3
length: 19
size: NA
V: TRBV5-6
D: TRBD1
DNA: TGTGCCAGCAGCAGGGGACAGGGGGCTTTATACCCCGCCGCAGATACGCAGTATTTT
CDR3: CASSRGQGALYPAADTQYF

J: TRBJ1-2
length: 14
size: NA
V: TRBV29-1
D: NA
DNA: TGCAGCGTTGAAGGGCAGGGCCCCCATTATGGCTACACCTTC
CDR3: CSVEGQGPHYGYTF

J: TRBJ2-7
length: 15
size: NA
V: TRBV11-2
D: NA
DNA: TGTGCCAGCAGCTTAAGTGCGGCAAGCTCCTACGAGCAGTACTTC
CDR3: CASSLSAASSYEQYF

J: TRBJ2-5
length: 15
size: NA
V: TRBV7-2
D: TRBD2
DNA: TGTGCCAGCAGCTTGCGGACTAGCTTCCAAGAGACCCAGTACTTC
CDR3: CASSLRTSFQETQYF

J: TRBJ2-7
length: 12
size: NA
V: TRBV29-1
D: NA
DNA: TGCAGCGTTGACAGGAGAGCCTACGAGCAGTACTTC
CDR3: CSVDRRAYEQYF

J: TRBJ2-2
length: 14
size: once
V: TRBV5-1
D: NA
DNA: TGCGCCAGCAGCGCCGGACAGATCACCGGGGAGCTGTTTTTT
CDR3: CASSAGQITGELFF

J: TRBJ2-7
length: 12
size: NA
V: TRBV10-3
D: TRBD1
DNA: TGTGCCATCAGGGACAGGGGGTGGGAGCAGTACTTC
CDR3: CAIRDRGWEQYF

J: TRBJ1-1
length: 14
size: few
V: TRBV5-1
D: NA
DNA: TGCGCCAGCGCATCCTCGACGGATGACGCTGAAGCTTTCTTT
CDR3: CASASSTDDAEAFF